This TCR beta chain was retrieved from a study of T-cell memory formation after mild COVID-19. Study-wide findings and caveats: Clones which contracted sat mainly in CM and EM if CD4+, and in EMRA if CD8+. Whether day 37 second-wave clones are SARS-CoV-2-specific was not confirmed. Later expanders leaned CD4+, whereas clones that contracted between day 15 and 85 were balanced CD4/CD8.

V gave up 5 bases and J gave up 0 bases, with 7 bases separating them. Looked up from germline, CDR1 is MNHEY and CDR2 is SVGEGT. CDR3 length equals 13 residues. This clonotype was picked up many times. Its target is not known. 5'RACE with constant-segment primers built TCRalpha and TCRbeta cDNA libraries with UMIs. TCRdb recomputed calls from the 5' RACE reads with MiXCR, one row per CDR3 protein. The sample holds 140,000 to 150,000 distinct CDR3 sequences, about 6.1% seen once. The chain recombines TRBV6-2 or TRBV6-3 with TRBJ1-1; D remains ambiguous. This TCR was sampled from an adult woman who had mild COVID-19 (a few samples of this study predate the infection). Cell type and time point are not known. Sequenced sample: PBMCs or a T cell subset sorted from them (not recorded which). CDR3 in DNA: TGTGCCAGCAGTCAATATTTGAACACTGAAGCTTTCTTT. Translation: CASSQYLNTEAFF.